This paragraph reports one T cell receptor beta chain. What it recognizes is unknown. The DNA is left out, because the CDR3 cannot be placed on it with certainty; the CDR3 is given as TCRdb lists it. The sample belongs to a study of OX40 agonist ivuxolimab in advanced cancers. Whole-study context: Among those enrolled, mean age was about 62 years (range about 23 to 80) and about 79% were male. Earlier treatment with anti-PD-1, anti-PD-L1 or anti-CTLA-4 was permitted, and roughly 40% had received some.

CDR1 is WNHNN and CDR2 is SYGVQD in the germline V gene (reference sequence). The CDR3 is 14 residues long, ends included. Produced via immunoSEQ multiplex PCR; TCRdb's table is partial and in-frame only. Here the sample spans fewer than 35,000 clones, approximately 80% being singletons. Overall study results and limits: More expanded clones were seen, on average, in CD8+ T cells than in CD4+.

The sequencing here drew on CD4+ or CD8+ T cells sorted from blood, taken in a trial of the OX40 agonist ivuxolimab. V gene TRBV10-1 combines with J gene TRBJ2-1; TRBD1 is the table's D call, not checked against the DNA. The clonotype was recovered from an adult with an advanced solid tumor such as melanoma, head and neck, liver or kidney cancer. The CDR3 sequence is CASILDRVVDEQFF.